In this sample, the clone carrying this T cell receptor beta chain turned up once. The PCR employed 60 Vbeta primers together with 13 Jbeta primers. Generated by immunoSEQ multiplex PCR, the TCRdb table keeps only in-frame clones and is missing some. The sample lists roughly 100,000 clones; around 74% were seen once. This CDR3 has 19 residues. V was clipped by 5 bases and J by 7 bases; unmatched bases: 15. CDR1 MNHEY and CDR2 SMNVEV come from the germline V gene (reference sequence). The data derive from a study of cytomegalovirus exposure and HLA in healthy donors. The donors were healthy bone marrow donors. The study sampled nominally healthy donors, though unrecorded immune exposures were likely.

Material: PBMCs. V usage is TRBV27 and J usage is TRBJ2-1, with 15 bases identical to TRBD2. This clonotype originated in a man in his forties in good health and CMV-seronegative. The CDR3 loop reads CASSDRLDRGTSGRNEQFF. DNA for the CDR3: TGTGCCAGCAGTGATAGACTGGACCGAGGGACTAGCGGGAGGAATGAGCAGTTCTTC.